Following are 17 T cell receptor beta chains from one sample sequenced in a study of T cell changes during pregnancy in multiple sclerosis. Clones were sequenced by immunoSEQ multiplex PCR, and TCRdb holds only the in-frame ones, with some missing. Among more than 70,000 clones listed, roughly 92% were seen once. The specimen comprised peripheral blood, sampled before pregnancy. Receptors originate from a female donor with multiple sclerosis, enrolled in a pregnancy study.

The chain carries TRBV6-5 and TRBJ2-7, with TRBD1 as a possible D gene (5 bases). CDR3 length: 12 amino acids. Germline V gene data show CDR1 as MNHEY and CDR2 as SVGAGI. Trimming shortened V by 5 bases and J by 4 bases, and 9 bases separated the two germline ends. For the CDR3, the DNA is TGTGCCAGCAGTGACAGCCTATACGAGCAGTACTTC. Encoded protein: CASSDSLYEQYF.

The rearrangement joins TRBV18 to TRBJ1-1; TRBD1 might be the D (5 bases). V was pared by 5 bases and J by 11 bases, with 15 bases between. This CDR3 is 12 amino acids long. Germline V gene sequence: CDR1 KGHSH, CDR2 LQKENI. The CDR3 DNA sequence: TGTGCCAGCTCAATAAACAGGATCGAGGCTTTCTTT. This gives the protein CASSINRIEAFF.

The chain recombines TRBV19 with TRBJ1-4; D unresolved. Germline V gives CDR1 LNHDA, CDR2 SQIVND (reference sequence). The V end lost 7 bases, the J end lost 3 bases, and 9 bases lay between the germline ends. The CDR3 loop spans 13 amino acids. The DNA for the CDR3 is TGTGCCAGTAAGCGCACACCTAATGAAAAACTGTTTTTT. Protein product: CASKRTPNEKLFF.

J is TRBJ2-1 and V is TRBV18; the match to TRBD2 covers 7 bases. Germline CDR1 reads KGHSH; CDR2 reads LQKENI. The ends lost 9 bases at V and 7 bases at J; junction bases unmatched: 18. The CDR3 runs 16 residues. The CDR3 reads CASKTAGGGVRNEQFF. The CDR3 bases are TGTGCCAGTAAGACGGCCGGCGGGGGTGTGAGGAATGAGCAGTTCTTC.

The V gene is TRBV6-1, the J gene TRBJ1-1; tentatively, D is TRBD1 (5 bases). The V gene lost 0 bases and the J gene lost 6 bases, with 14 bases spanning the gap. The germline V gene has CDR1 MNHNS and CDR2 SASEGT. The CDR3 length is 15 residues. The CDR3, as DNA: TGTGCCAGCAGTGAAGCGCTTCGGGGGAGTGCTGAAGCTTTCTTT. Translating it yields CASSEALRGSAEAFF.

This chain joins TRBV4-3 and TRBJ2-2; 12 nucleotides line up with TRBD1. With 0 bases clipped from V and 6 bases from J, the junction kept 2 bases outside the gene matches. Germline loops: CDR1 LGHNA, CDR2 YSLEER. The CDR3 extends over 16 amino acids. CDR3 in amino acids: CASSQEWDRGPGELFF. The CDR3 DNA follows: TGCGCCAGCAGCCAAGAATGGGACAGGGGGCCCGGGGAGCTGTTTTTT.

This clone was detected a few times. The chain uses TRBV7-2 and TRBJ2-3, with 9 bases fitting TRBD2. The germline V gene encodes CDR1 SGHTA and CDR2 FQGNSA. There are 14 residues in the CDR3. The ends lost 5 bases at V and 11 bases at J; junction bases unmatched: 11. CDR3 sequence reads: CASSPGLAGSEQYF. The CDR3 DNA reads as TGTGCCAGCAGCCCGGGACTAGCAGGATCAGAGCAGTATTTT.

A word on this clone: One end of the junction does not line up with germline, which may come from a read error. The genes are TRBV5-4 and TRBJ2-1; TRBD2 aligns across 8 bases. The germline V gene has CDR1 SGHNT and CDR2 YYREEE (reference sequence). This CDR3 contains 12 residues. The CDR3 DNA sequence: TGTGCCAGCAGCTTGGAAAAGCGGGAGCTGTTCTTC. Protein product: CASSLEKRELFF.

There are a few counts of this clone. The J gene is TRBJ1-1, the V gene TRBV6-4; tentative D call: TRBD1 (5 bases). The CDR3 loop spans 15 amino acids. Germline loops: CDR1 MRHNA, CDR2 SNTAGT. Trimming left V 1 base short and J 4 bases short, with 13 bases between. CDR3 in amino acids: CASSDYHGGSTEAFF. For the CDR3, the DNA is TGTGCCAGCAGTGACTACCACGGGGGTTCCACTGAAGCTTTCTTT.

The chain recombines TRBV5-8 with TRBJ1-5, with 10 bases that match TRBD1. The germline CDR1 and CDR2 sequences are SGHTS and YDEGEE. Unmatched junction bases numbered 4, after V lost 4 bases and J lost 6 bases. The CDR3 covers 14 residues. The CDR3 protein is CASSPGQGIQPQHF. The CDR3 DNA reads TGTGCCAGCAGCCCGGGACAGGGGATTCAGCCCCAGCATTTT.

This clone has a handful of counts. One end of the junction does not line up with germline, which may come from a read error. The CDR3 coding sequence is TGTGCCAGTAGGATAGCGGGAGATACGCAGTATTTT. This encodes CASRIAGDTQYF. This rearrangement joins TRBV19 to TRBJ2-3, with 7 bases matching TRBD2. The CDR3 loop spans 12 amino acids. Germline V lookup: CDR1 LNHDA, CDR2 SQIVND (reference sequence).

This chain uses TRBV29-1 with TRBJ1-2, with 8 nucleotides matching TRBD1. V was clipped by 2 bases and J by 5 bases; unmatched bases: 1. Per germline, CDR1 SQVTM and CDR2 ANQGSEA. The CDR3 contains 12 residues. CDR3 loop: CSVERQGYGYTF. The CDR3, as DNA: TGCAGCGTTGAAAGACAGGGGTATGGCTACACCTTC.

The CDR3 coding sequence is TGTGCCAGCAGCCCTCAGCCTAGAAGCACAGATACGCAGTATTTT. It encodes CASSPQPRSTDTQYF. The genes are TRBV5-4 and TRBJ2-3; D call uncertain. CDR3 length: 15 residues. V was cut by 4 bases and J by 0 bases, with 12 bases left in between. Germline V gives CDR1 SGHNT, CDR2 YYREEE (reference sequence).

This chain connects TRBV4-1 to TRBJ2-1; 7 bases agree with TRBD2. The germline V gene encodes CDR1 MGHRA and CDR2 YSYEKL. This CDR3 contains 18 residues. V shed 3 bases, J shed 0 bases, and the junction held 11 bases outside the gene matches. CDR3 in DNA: TGCGCCAGCAGCCAGGCCCCCGGGCGGGGGAGCTCCTACAATGAGCAGTTCTTC. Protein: CASSQAPGRGSSYNEQFF.

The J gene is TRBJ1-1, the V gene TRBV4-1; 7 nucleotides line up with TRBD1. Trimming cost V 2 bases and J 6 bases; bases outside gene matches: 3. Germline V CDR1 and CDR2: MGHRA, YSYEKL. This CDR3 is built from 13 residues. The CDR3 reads CASSQLTGAEAFF. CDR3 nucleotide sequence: TGCGCCAGCAGCCAATTAACAGGGGCTGAAGCTTTCTTT.

The CDR3 protein is CASSGGTSGERYEQYF. The DNA of the CDR3 is TGTGCCAGCAGCGGTGGGACTAGCGGGGAGAGATACGAGCAGTACTTC. J is TRBJ2-7 and V is TRBV5-4; 13 bases fit TRBD2. V was clipped by 4 bases and J by 4 bases; unmatched bases: 8. Germline CDR1 is SGHNT and CDR2 is YYREEE (reference sequence). This CDR3 has 16 residues.

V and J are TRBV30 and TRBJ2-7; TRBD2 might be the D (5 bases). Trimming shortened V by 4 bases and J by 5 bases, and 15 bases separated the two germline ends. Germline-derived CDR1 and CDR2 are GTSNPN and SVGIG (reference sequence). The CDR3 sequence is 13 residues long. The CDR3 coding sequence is TGTGCCTGGAATTGGGTTGGAGGAGACGAGCAGTACTTC. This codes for CAWNWVGGDEQYF.